This TCR beta chain was sequenced in a study of tumor and adjacent non-tumor tissue in lung cancer. In the study overall: Samples averaged about 4.17 million productive TCRbeta reads each.

General study points: Shorter survival was associated with higher TCR diversity in tumors. Top 100 clones took a larger repertoire share in normal lung.

Germline CDR1 and CDR2: MNHEY and SVGEGT. Trimming left V 6 bases short and J 9 bases short, with 21 bases between. The CDR3 is 15 residues long. Three rounds of nested PCR, following a modified ARM-PCR protocol, produced the TCRbeta library. TCRdb fed the multiplex PCR reads into MiXCR, producing one record per CDR3 protein. The repertoire holds tens of thousands of distinct CDR3 sequences, with about 56% as singletons. A remark on this clonotype: The antigen is not known.

RNA was extracted from bulk tissue without any cell sorting. The normal lung tissue was taken more than 3 cm from the tumor edge. The receptor comes from a man aged 70-80 years with non-small cell lung cancer. Specimen: distant non-tumor lung tissue. The chain employs TRBV6-2 or TRBV6-3 and TRBJ1-5; a possible D gene is TRBD1 (5 bases). This CDR3 reads CASSIQEFGDRPQHF. In DNA, the CDR3 is TGTGCCAGCAGCATACAGGAATTCGGCGATCGGCCCCAGCATTTT.